Listed below are T cell receptor beta chains from one sample, sequenced in a study of cytomegalovirus exposure and HLA in healthy donors. Libraries were prepared by immunoSEQ multiplex PCR; TCRdb keeps only in-frame clonotypes and omits some of them. This table has around 160,000 clones, approximately 80% appearing once. The specimen was PBMCs. These receptor sequences come from a man aged 25 to 40 in good health and CMV-seropositive. The CDR3 runs from the conserved cysteine through the conserved F or W. Fields, in order: D gene, V gene, J gene, CDR3 protein. A D gene is named only where the DNA matches it firmly.

>.|TRBV7-9|TRBJ1-1
CASSLWAGKMGEAFF
>TRBD1|TRBV5-1|TRBJ2-1
CASATAPGTASYNEQFF
>TRBD1|TRBV7-2|TRBJ2-7
CASSLVGTGFYEQYF
>TRBD1|TRBV6-5|TRBJ1-5
CASSSDRVNQPQHF
>TRBD2|TRBV9|TRBJ2-2
CASSASGTSGAGELFF
>.|TRBV4-3|TRBJ1-1
CASSQEQAWNTEAFF
>.|TRBV5-1|TRBJ2-7
CASSLSAASYEQYF
>.|TRBV21-1|TRBJ2-7
CARRDRDYEQYF
>TRBD1|TRBV9|TRBJ1-2
CASSVGGRGRLYGYTF
>TRBD2|TRBV9|TRBJ2-3
CASSVATSGPSSTDTQYF
>.|TRBV2|TRBJ1-4
CASSLTATNEKLFF
>.|TRBV2|TRBJ2-3
CASSEGGSTDTQYF
>.|TRBV19|TRBJ2-7
CASSIADEQYF
>TRBD2|TRBV7-2|TRBJ2-7
CASSLAGTSGYEQYF
>.|TRBV19|TRBJ2-7
CASSIVVPGEQYF
>TRBD1|TRBV5-1|TRBJ1-6
CASSRSGQENSPLHF
>.|TRBV27|TRBJ2-3
CASSLSVQGWDTQYF
>.|TRBV23-1|TRBJ2-7
CASSQFTGTAYEQYF
>.|TRBV19|TRBJ1-2
CASSIAPLDRSYTF
>TRBD1|TRBV12-5|TRBJ1-2
CASGFNIKTGGDGYTF
>TRBD1|TRBV11-1|TRBJ2-5
CASSLGQGVWEETQYF
>TRBD1|TRBV5-1|TRBJ1-2
CASSPDRAGGYTF
>.|TRBV27|TRBJ2-7
CASSLWGGAGLPYEQYF
>.|TRBV7-3|TRBJ2-2
CASSLTSLGELFF
>.|TRBV7-9|TRBJ1-5
CASSARGNGNQPQHF
>.|TRBV4-3|TRBJ1-1
CASSQVILAGQGMNTEAFF
>.|TRBV19|TRBJ2-2
CASSISSAGPGELFF
>.|TRBV27|TRBJ1-1
CASSPVGRWRPEAFF
>.|TRBV4-1|TRBJ1-1
CASSPQGRVDTEAFF
>TRBD2|TRBV29-1|TRBJ2-1
CSAASGASSYNEQFF
>TRBD1|TRBV11-1|TRBJ2-6
CASSYGTGGANVLTF
>.|TRBV10-3|TRBJ1-2
CAIRYQGTDNYGYTF
>TRBD1|TRBV29-1|TRBJ1-1
CSARRQGNTEAFF
>.|TRBV29-1|TRBJ2-7
CSVGIKNYEQYF
>TRBD1|TRBV5-6|TRBJ2-7
CASGDRHYEQYF
>TRBD1|TRBV10-3|TRBJ1-5
CAISEGAWGQGGSNQPQHF
>.|TRBV19|TRBJ1-5
CASSIDLGGPQPQHF
>TRBD1|TRBV4-3|TRBJ2-6
CASSQDLGGAFKGANVLTF
>.|TRBV27|TRBJ1-6
CASSPISGGGSYNSPLHF
>.|TRBV7-2|TRBJ2-1
CASRLGLNEQFF
>TRBD1|TRBV5-3|TRBJ1-2
CARRHGTDYGYTF
>TRBD1|TRBV25-1|TRBJ1-5
CASSEGVGTALNQPQHF
>.|TRBV7-3|TRBJ2-7
CASSARPGGPYEQYF
>.|TRBV4-3|TRBJ1-2
CASSQDSGGNYGYTF
>.|TRBV4-1|TRBJ1-2
CASSQGRPGGGYTF
>TRBD2|TRBV29-1|TRBJ2-3
CSVEDRRSGYTDTQYF
>.|TRBV6-5|TRBJ2-5
CASSYIGPQETQYF
>TRBD2|TRBV29-1|TRBJ2-2
CSVTGTSALGELFF
>.|TRBV5-1|TRBJ2-5
CASSLGLAGYQETQYF
>TRBD1|TRBV2|TRBJ1-6
CASRLQGSYNSPLHF
>TRBD1|TRBV7-9|TRBJ1-4
CASSAGTGSEKLFF
>TRBD2|TRBV14|TRBJ2-2
CASSQGPRGAWVAGELFF
>.|TRBV7-2|TRBJ1-1
CASSTYQGRGTEAFF
>TRBD1|TRBV13|TRBJ1-5
CASSLGGTGRGQPQHF
>.|TRBV2|TRBJ1-2
CASSEVGANYGYTF